This T cell receptor (beta chain) appears in the sequencing data of a study of CD8 T cells in ankylosing spondylitis. The V gene's germline CDR1 is SGHRS and CDR2 YFSETQ. The V gene lost 4 bases and the J gene lost 16 bases, with 18 bases spanning the gap. This CDR3 has 12 amino acids. The study's findings and limits: The study identified a TCR beta motif of under ten highly homologous variants that appeared characteristic of ankylosing spondylitis blood.

In the case of this clonotype: What it binds is not known.

Scientists made TCR beta libraries using quantitative 5'-RACE with molecular barcodes. TCRdb used MiXCR to reprocess the 5' RACE reads, holding one entry per CDR3 protein. The table shows 670,000 or so distinct CDR3 sequences, with under 20% occurring only once. V is TRBV5-1 and J is TRBJ2-1; D call uncertain. This sequence originates from a male donor with ankylosing spondylitis. Sequenced: blood, either unsorted or a sorted T cell fraction (not recorded which). The CDR3 spells CASSNDRTRRFF. CDR3 nucleotide sequence: TGCGCCAGCAGCAACGACCGGACGAGACGATTCTTC. Looking up the rest from reference TRBV5-1 and TRBJ2-1 gives the full variable domain: KAGVTQTPRYLIKTRGQQVTLSCSPISGHRSVSWYQQTPGQGLQFLFEYFSETQRNKGNFPGRFSGRQFSNSRSEMNVSTLELGDSALYLCASSNDRTRRFFGPGTRLTVL.